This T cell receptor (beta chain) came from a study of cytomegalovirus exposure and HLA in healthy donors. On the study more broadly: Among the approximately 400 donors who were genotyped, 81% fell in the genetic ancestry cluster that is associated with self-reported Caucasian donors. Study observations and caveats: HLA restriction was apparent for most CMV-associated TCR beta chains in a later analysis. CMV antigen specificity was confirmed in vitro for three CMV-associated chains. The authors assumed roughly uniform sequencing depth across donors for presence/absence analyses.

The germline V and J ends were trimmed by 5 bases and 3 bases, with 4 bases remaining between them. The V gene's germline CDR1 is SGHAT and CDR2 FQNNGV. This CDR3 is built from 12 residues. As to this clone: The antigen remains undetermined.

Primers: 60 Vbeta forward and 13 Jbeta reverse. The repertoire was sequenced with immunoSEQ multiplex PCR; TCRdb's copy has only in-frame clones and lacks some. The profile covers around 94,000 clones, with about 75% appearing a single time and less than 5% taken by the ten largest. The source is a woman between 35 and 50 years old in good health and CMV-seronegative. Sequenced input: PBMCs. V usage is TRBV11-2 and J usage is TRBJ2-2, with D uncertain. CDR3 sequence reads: CASSLYTGELFF. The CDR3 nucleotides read TGTGCCAGCAGCCTTTACACCGGGGAGCTGTTTTTT.